What follows describes a single T cell receptor beta chain. Its antigen is still unknown. This entry belongs to a study of T cells after yellow fever vaccination. CDR3 length: 12 amino acids. The germline V gene encodes CDR1 SGHRS and CDR2 YFSETQ. Study-wide results and limits: Boosting was followed by the reappearance of most primary-vaccination clones (approximately 95% CD4, around 86% CD8).

TCRdb reanalysed the 5' RACE reads using MiXCR and keeps one entry per CDR3 protein. Among some 550,000 distinct CDR3 sequences listed, about a fifth were seen once. This chain connects TRBV5-1 to TRBJ2-7; D might be TRBD1 (5 bases). Material: PBMCs, obtained 15 days after the yellow fever booster vaccination. This TCR derives from a man younger than 40 who received the YFV17D yellow fever vaccine. The CDR3 spells CYLRVGDYEQYF. The CDR3 DNA reads as TGCTACCTCCGTGTAGGGGACTACGAGCAGTACTTC.